The rows below give T cell receptor beta chains drawn from one sample of a study of blood T cell repertoires in COVID-19. The method was immunoSEQ multiplex PCR; TCRdb's version includes in-frame clones alone and lacks a portion of them. The table includes under 300,000 clones, 70% to 90% detected once. The sequenced sample was peripheral blood. Receptors were obtained from a woman in her seventies with acute or convalescent COVID-19. The CDR3 runs from the conserved cysteine through the conserved F or W. The D gene is left open where the match is weak. The size field is filled for only some rows; it gives once, few, many or a size class.

V	J	size	D	CDR3	DNA
TRBV16	TRBJ2-6	-	-	CASSQGSLRPSGANVLTF	TGTGCCAGCAGCCAAGGGTCCCTCAGGCCCTCTGGGGCCAACGTCCTGACTTTC
TRBV19	TRBJ1-2	-	-	CASSIPPGYDYTF	TGTGCCAGTAGTATCCCGCCAGGGTACGACTACACCTTC
TRBV7-3	TRBJ1-6	-	-	CASSLGGDSPLHF	TGTGCCAGCAGCTTGGGGGGGGATTCACCCCTCCACTTT
TRBV19	TRBJ2-1	-	TRBD2	CASSVGGGSHEQFF	TGTGCCTCTAGCGTCGGCGGGGGGTCGCATGAGCAGTTCTTC
TRBV11-2	TRBJ2-7	-	TRBD1	CASSLIANWGQGSSYEQYF	TGTGCCAGCAGCCTTATCGCCAATTGGGGACAGGGGAGTTCCTACGAGCAGTACTTC
TRBV30	TRBJ1-6	-	-	CAWSVVNGWFGASSYNSPLHF	TGTGCCTGGAGTGTAGTCAATGGTTGGTTTGGAGCGAGCTCCTATAATTCACCCCTCCACTTT
TRBV5-1	TRBJ2-3	-	-	CASSWRGLTDTQYF	TGCGCCAGCAGCTGGCGGGGTCTGACAGATACGCAGTATTTT
TRBV5-1	TRBJ2-3	-	TRBD2	CASSEAGVGDTQYF	TGCGCCAGCAGCGAAGCGGGGGTGGGTGATACGCAGTATTTT
TRBV2	TRBJ1-2	-	-	CASTGYGYTF	TGTGCCAGCACAGGTTATGGCTACACCTTC
TRBV12-3/TRBV12-4	TRBJ1-2	-	-	CASSPQTVYGYTF	TGTGCCAGCAGCCCTCAGACAGTCTATGGCTACACCTTC
TRBV2	TRBJ1-5	-	-	CASSDRRGNQPQHF	TGTGCCAGCAGTGATCGGCGGGGGAATCAGCCCCAGCATTTT
TRBV30	TRBJ1-6	-	TRBD1	CAWRPRGPSPLHF	TGTGCCTGGAGACCCAGGGGGCCATCACCCCTCCACTTT
TRBV11-2	TRBJ2-7	-	TRBD1	CASSSVSTGAPYEQYF	TGTGCCAGCAGTTCAGTCTCTACAGGGGCCCCCTACGAGCAGTACTTC
TRBV5-4	TRBJ1-2	-	-	CASSLQAYNYGYTF	TGTGCCAGCAGCTTGCAAGCTTATAACTATGGCTACACCTTC
TRBV6-5	TRBJ1-2	-	-	CASSSPRTANYGYTF	TGTGCCAGCAGCTCCCCTAGGACAGCAAACTATGGCTACACCTTC
TRBV10-2	TRBJ1-6	few	-	CASAAGSNSPLHF	TGCGCCAGTGCAGCAGGGTCGAATTCACCCCTCCACTTT
TRBV6-2/TRBV6-3	TRBJ2-3	-	-	CASSQQWTTTGDTQYF	TGTGCCAGCAGTCAGCAATGGACGACGACAGGAGATACGCAGTATTTT
TRBV5-1	TRBJ1-3	-	-	CASSSTGLHSGNTIYF	TGCGCCAGCAGCTCGACAGGCCTACACTCTGGAAACACCATATATTTT
TRBV9	TRBJ2-1	-	-	CASSVSVQLDNEQFF	TGTGCCAGCAGCGTGTCGGTACAGCTCGACAATGAGCAGTTCTTC
TRBV6-5	TRBJ1-4	-	TRBD1	CASSYPSTGNEKLFF	TGTGCCAGCAGTTACCCGTCGACAGGGAATGAAAAACTGTTTTTT
TRBV5-4	TRBJ2-6	-	TRBD2	CASSPSGAGANVLTF	TGTGCCAGCAGCCCGAGCGGGGCTGGGGCCAACGTCCTGACTTTC
TRBV29-1	TRBJ1-2	-	TRBD1	CAGEGQGLGYGYTF	TGCGCCGGCGAGGGACAGGGGCTGGGCTATGGCTACACCTTC
TRBV5-1	TRBJ2-5	few	TRBD2	CASSLGAAGGQETQYF	TGCGCCAGCAGCTTAGGGGCAGCGGGGGGGCAAGAGACCCAGTACTTC
TRBV5-1	TRBJ1-2	-	-	CASSLSGDLDGYTF	TGCGCCAGCAGCTTGAGTGGGGACTTAGATGGCTACACCTTC
TRBV6-5	TRBJ1-1	-	-	CASKITGTRGAEAFF	TGTGCCAGCAAGATCACGGGAACCCGTGGAGCTGAAGCTTTCTTT
TRBV3-1/TRBV3-2	TRBJ1-6	few	-	CASSQDFYSPLHF	TGTGCCAGCAGCCAGGACTTTTATTCACCCCTCCACTTT
TRBV4-1	TRBJ2-1	-	-	CASSLNEGGPYNEQFF	TGCGCCAGCAGCCTAAACGAGGGGGGGCCTTACAATGAGCAGTTCTTC
TRBV15	TRBJ1-2	-	TRBD1	CATSMDRHGYTF	TGTGCCACCAGCATGGACAGGCATGGCTACACCTTC
TRBV3-1/TRBV3-2	TRBJ2-1	once	TRBD2	CASSQTSGVGNEQFF	TGTGCCAGCAGCCAAACTAGCGGGGTGGGGAATGAGCAGTTCTTC
TRBV7-6	TRBJ2-7	-	-	CASSFWQGYEQYF	TGTGCCAGCAGCTTCTGGCAGGGCTACGAGCAGTACTTC
TRBV2	TRBJ2-2	-	TRBD2	CASSKTSSGELFF	TGTGCCAGCAGTAAGACTAGCAGCGGGGAGCTGTTTTTT
TRBV6-5	TRBJ1-6	-	-	CASSYQGSLTLHF	TGTGCCAGCAGTTACCAGGGTTCCCTGACCCTCCACTTT
TRBV6-5	TRBJ1-4	once	-	CASSKRAGEKLFF	TGTGCCAGCAGTAAACGGGCGGGTGAAAAACTGTTTTTT
TRBV19	TRBJ2-5	-	TRBD2	CASTPSGGVQETQYF	TGTGCCAGTACACCTAGCGGGGGGGTACAAGAGACCCAGTACTTC
TRBV3-1/TRBV3-2	TRBJ1-4	-	-	CASSQRGAAGGEKLFF	TGTGCCAGCAGCCAAAGAGGCGCGGCGGGCGGGGAAAAACTGTTTTTT
TRBV3-1/TRBV3-2	TRBJ1-4	once	TRBD1	CASSGRQGFSNEKLFF	TGTGCCAGCAGCGGCCGACAGGGGTTCTCTAATGAAAAACTGTTTTTT
TRBV11-2	TRBJ1-6	-	-	CASCSQVYNSPLHF	TGTGCCAGCTGCTCACAGGTCTATAATTCACCCCTCCACTTT
TRBV13	TRBJ2-1	-	TRBD2	CASSKDSGGPTGEQFF	TGTGCCAGCAGCAAAGATTCGGGGGGGCCTACCGGTGAGCAGTTCTTC
TRBV13	TRBJ1-1	few	-	CASSLGRGACFF	TGTGCCAGCAGCTTAGGCAGGGGCGCGTGTTTCTTT
TRBV7-2	TRBJ2-6	-	-	CASSPTPGANVLTF	TGTGCCAGCAGCCCAACACCTGGGGCCAACGTCCTGACTTTC
TRBV15	TRBJ1-1	-	-	CATSRAQGLGNTEAFF	TGTGCCACCAGCAGAGCCCAGGGGCTGGGGAACACTGAAGCTTTCTTT
TRBV3-1/TRBV3-2	TRBJ2-2	-	-	CASSPRQGGNTGELFF	TGTGCCAGCAGCCCCCGGCAGGGCGGAAACACCGGGGAGCTGTTTTTT
TRBV7-9	TRBJ2-5	-	-	CASSVPHGAGQETQYF	TGTGCCAGCAGCGTCCCCCATGGGGCCGGACAAGAGACCCAGTACTTC
TRBV7-8	TRBJ1-1	-	-	CASSYPSGNTEAFF	TGTGCCAGCAGCTACCCCTCGGGGAACACTGAAGCTTTCTTT
TRBV7-5	TRBJ1-2	-	-	CVRSLVNGVDVSYGYTF	TGTGTCAGAAGCTTAGTGAACGGGGTTGACGTTTCATATGGCTACACCTTC
TRBV11-2	TRBJ1-2	-	-	CASSLGPGVRGHDGYTF	TGTGCCAGCAGCTTAGGTCCGGGAGTGAGAGGCCACGATGGCTACACCTTC
TRBV10-3	TRBJ1-6	-	-	CAISVGDIRSPLHF	TGTGCCATCAGTGTAGGTGACATCCGTTCACCCCTCCACTTT
TRBV5-1	TRBJ1-4	once	-	CASSPLGRGLGEKLFF	TGCGCCAGCAGCCCCTTGGGTAGAGGGCTCGGAGAAAAACTGTTTTTT
TRBV2	TRBJ1-5	few	TRBD1	CASSPRAGGRSNQPQHF	TGTGCCAGCAGTCCCCGGGCAGGGGGAAGGAGCAATCAGCCCCAGCATTTT